One and the same sample provided the 21 T cell receptor beta chains below, sequenced in a study of shared clonotypes between healthy human individuals. TCRdb keeps only in-frame clones here, not all; method: immunoSEQ multiplex PCR. The table includes over a million clones, approximately 70% detected once. Material for sequencing was memory CD4+ T cells sorted from blood. The subset is: CD45RA-negative fraction. The source is a man aged 18 to 29 in good health.

This chain joins TRBV2 and TRBJ2-7; TRBD2 aligns across 11 bases. Germline V lookup: CDR1 SNHLY, CDR2 FYNNEI. CDR3 length: 15 amino acids. V shed 6 bases and J 6 bases; nucleotides not matched to a gene: 10. CDR3 sequence reads: CASSETSGGMSEQYF. The CDR3 nucleotides read TGTGCCAGCAGCGAAACTAGCGGGGGTATGAGCGAGCAGTACTTC.

The rearrangement uses TRBV9 and TRBJ2-1; tentatively, D is TRBD1 (6 bases). This CDR3 contains 15 residues. The V end lost 0 bases, the J end lost 4 bases, and 11 bases lay between the germline ends. Germline V gives CDR1 SGDLS, CDR2 YYNGEE. The CDR3 region is CASSVGGQLYNEQFF. For the CDR3, the DNA is TGTGCCAGCAGCGTAGGGGGGCAACTGTACAATGAGCAGTTCTTC. Complete variable domain (other parts from reference TRBV9 and TRBJ2-1): DSGVTQTPKHLITATGQRVTLRCSPRSGDLSVYWYQQSLDQGLQFLIQYYNGEERAKGNILERFSAQQFPDLHSELNLSSLELGDSALYFCASSVGGQLYNEQFFGPGTRLTVL.

This clone showed up just once. The chain is built from TRBV7-9 and TRBJ1-3; D might be TRBD1 (6 bases). This CDR3 region has 14 residues. Germline V gene data show CDR1 as SEHNR and CDR2 as FQNEAQ (reference sequence). V was shortened by 4 bases and J by 4 bases, with 11 bases between the two germline ends. The CDR3 sequence: CASSSQGFGNTIYF. CDR3 in DNA: TGTGCCAGCAGCTCGCAGGGGTTCGGAAACACCATATATTTT.

This clone has only a few counts. This sequence joins TRBV28 and TRBJ1-1; a possible D gene is TRBD1 (5 bases). The CDR3 is made up of 12 amino acids. The V gene's germline CDR1 is MDHEN and CDR2 SYDVKM. The V gene lost 10 bases and the J gene lost 5 bases, with 14 bases spanning the gap. The CDR3 DNA reads TGTGCCATCGCCAGGGTAGGGACTGAAGCTTTCTTT. Its translation is CAIARVGTEAFF.

With regard to this clone: This sample also contains other DNA sequences that code for the same CDR3. The rearrangement uses TRBV6-1 and TRBJ1-5; D uncertain. This CDR3 is built from 12 residues. Trimming took off 6 bases at V and 4 bases at J, with 7 bases between the two ends. CDR1 and CDR2 (germline): MNHNS, SASEGT. CDR3 residues: CASRDGNQPQHF. CDR3 nucleotide sequence: TGTGCCAGCAGAGACGGAAATCAGCCCCAGCATTTT.

V usage is TRBV29-1 and J usage is TRBJ2-7; TRBD2 agrees at 9 bases. The junction had 3 bases not matched to a gene; V was cut back by 0 bases and J by 6 bases. The CDR3 totals 13 residues. CDR1 and CDR2 from the germline V gene are SQVTM and ANQGSEA. The CDR3 DNA is TGCAGCGTTGAAGAAGGGCGGGAGGGCGAGCAGTACTTC. Protein sequence: CSVEEGREGEQYF.

This clone was picked up one time. V and J are TRBV4-2 and TRBJ2-3; D may be TRBD2 (6 bases). Trimming cost V 4 bases and J 1 base, with 15 bases left between them. The CDR3 is 16 amino acids. Looked up from germline, CDR1 is LGHNA and CDR2 is YNFKEQ. In DNA, the CDR3 is TGTGCCAGCAGCCCTGGGACTTCTCCTCGCACAGATACGCAGTATTTT. As protein: CASSPGTSPRTDTQYF.

The V call is TRBV9, the J call TRBJ2-7; possible D gene TRBD1, 5 bases. This CDR3 spans 14 amino acids. Germline CDR1 is SGDLS and CDR2 is YYNGEE. Trimming removed 0 bases from V and 0 bases from J, with 7 bases in between. The DNA of the CDR3 is TGTGCCAGCAGCGTAGCAGGGCACTCCTACGAGCAGTACTTC. It specifies CASSVAGHSYEQYF.

The sample holds a few counts of this clone. The genes are TRBV5-1 and TRBJ2-5; D gene uncertain. Germline CDR1 SGHRS, CDR2 YFSETQ. V dropped 4 bases and J dropped 4 bases, with 17 bases sitting between them. The CDR3 loop spans 15 amino acids. The CDR3 sequence is CASSPSDSPAETQYF. In DNA form, the CDR3 reads TGCGCCAGCAGCCCCTCCGATTCTCCGGCAGAGACCCAGTACTTC.

This chain joins TRBV7-8 and TRBJ1-1; possibly TRBD1 for D (6 bases). The CDR3 contains 13 residues. V lost 4 bases and J lost 10, with 16 bases in between. Germline-derived CDR1 and CDR2 are SGHVS and FQNEAQ. CDR3 nucleotides: TGTGCCAGCAGCTCTACCCCAGGGGCAAGAGCTTTCTTT. It translates to CASSSTPGARAFF.

This sequence joins TRBV6-6 and TRBJ2-5; D remains ambiguous. V was trimmed by 4 bases and J by 6 bases, leaving 21 bases between them. The V gene's germline CDR1 is MNHNY and CDR2 SVGAGI (reference sequence). The CDR3 totals 16 residues. The CDR3 nucleotides read TGTGCCAGCAGTTTTCTGACCCTGGACGGGCAGAAGACCCAGTACTTC. Its protein product is CASSFLTLDGQKTQYF.

In its sample, this clone was seen a few times. The CDR3 nucleotides are TGTGCCAGCAGCGGACGGGCGGAGTCCAGGACCCAGTACTTC. Protein: CASSGRAESRTQYF. The chain has TRBV7-2 and TRBJ2-5, with D hard to call. Per the germline V gene, CDR1 is SGHTA and CDR2 is FQGNSA. CDR3 length equals 14 residues. V was clipped by 5 bases and J by 7 bases, with 17 bases between them.

The chain carries TRBV13 and TRBJ2-7, with no clear D. CDR1 and CDR2 (germline): PRHDT, FYEKMQ (reference sequence). This CDR3 spans 14 amino acids. Between the trimmed V and J ends, which lost 5 bases and 1 base, there was a span of 12 bases. DNA for the CDR3: TGTGCCAGCAGCCGACCCTTACTTTCCTACGAGCAGTACTTC. Translation: CASSRPLLSYEQYF.

V and J are TRBV5-1 and TRBJ2-7; D not resolved. The CDR3 consists of 15 residues. The V end lost 7 bases, the J end lost 3 bases, and 20 bases lay between the germline ends. Germline CDR1 SGHRS, CDR2 YFSETQ. CDR3 loop: CASADQVAGSYEQYF. The CDR3 DNA sequence: TGCGCCAGCGCCGACCAGGTGGCAGGAAGCTACGAGCAGTACTTC.

Details on this clone: A read error may produce the germline difference seen at one junction end. V usage is TRBV7-7 and J usage is TRBJ2-5, with D maybe TRBD2 (7 bases). The germline V gene has CDR1 SSHAT and CDR2 FNYEAQ (reference sequence). This CDR3 region has 15 residues. This CDR3 reads CASSPSPAGHETQYF. CDR3 bases: TGTGCTAGCAGCCCATCCCCAGCGGGACATGAGACCCAGTACTTC.

The J gene is TRBJ1-4, the V gene TRBV25-1; perhaps TRBD1 as D (6 bases). The CDR3 loop spans 16 amino acids. Trimming took off 5 bases at V and 5 bases at J, with 18 bases between the two ends. Germline V CDR1 and CDR2: MGHDK, SYGVNS. CDR3 loop: CASSPQGRRGNEKLFF. CDR3 nucleotides: TGTGCCAGCAGTCCTCAGGGGCGCAGGGGAAATGAAAAACTGTTTTTT.

This chain connects TRBV29-1 to TRBJ2-3; 7 nucleotides align to TRBD2. V dropped 8 bases and J dropped 0; count of bases not matched to a gene: 8. This CDR3 has 14 residues. Germline V gene sequence: CDR1 SQVTM, CDR2 ANQGSEA. The CDR3 reads CSHSRGISTDTQYF. In DNA, the CDR3 is TGCAGCCATTCGCGGGGGATCAGCACAGATACGCAGTATTTT.

The chain uses TRBV27 and TRBJ1-3; D gene ambiguous. Trimming took 6 bases from V and 1 from J, leaving 13 bases between them. Germline lookup yields CDR1 MNHEY and CDR2 SMNVEV (reference sequence). The length of the CDR3 is 15 residues. CDR3 DNA: TGTGCCAGCAGAGCCGCTGCGGGGTCTGGAAACACCATATATTTT. This translates into CASRAAAGSGNTIYF.

Remarks on this clone: Other nucleotide sequences from this sample produce the same CDR3. The chain recombines TRBV7-2 with TRBJ1-5; 7 nucleotides line up with TRBD1. Germline CDR1 and CDR2: SGHTA and FQGNSA. The CDR3 loop spans 14 amino acids. V lost 5 bases to trimming and J lost 2 bases; unmatched junction nucleotides: 3. The CDR3 DNA is TGTGCCAGCAGCCAGGGGGGGGGCAATCAGCCCCAGCATTTT. It translates to CASSQGGGNQPQHF.

The chain employs TRBV5-6 and TRBJ2-2; 9 nucleotides agree with TRBD1. The germline V gene encodes CDR1 SGHDT and CDR2 YYEEEE. Losses at the gene ends were 3 bases for V and 7 bases for J; bases not matched to a gene: 10. The CDR3 consists of 16 residues. The CDR3 sequence is CASSSTGTGIFGELFF. In DNA form, the CDR3 reads TGTGCCAGCAGCTCGACCGGGACAGGGATATTCGGGGAGCTGTTTTTT.

The chain carries TRBV5-1 and TRBJ1-1; D is uncertain. Germline V lookup: CDR1 SGHRS, CDR2 YFSETQ. This CDR3 is built from 15 residues. The V and J ends lost 4 bases and 0 bases respectively, with 13 bases between them. CDR3 region: CASSLTAVMNTEAFF. In DNA form, the CDR3 reads TGCGCCAGCAGCCTCACCGCAGTCATGAACACTGAAGCTTTCTTT.